These T cell receptor beta chains were read from a single sample in a study of CD8 T cells in ankylosing spondylitis. Using its own MiXCR run on the 5' RACE reads, TCRdb lists one record per CDR3 protein. The sample lists under 950,000 distinct CDR3 sequences; around 20% were seen once. The sample comprised blood, either unsorted or a sorted T cell fraction (not recorded which). These receptors were taken from a male donor with ankylosing spondylitis. Each CDR3 is given without its conserved first and last residue.

v_gene: TRBV6-5
j_gene: TRBJ2-7
CDR3aa: ASSSQSNRGRSYEQY

v_gene: TRBV5-1
j_gene: TRBJ1-2
CDR3aa: ASSLESGGYGYT

v_gene: TRBV2
j_gene: TRBJ2-2
CDR3aa: ASIGDRVSTGELF

v_gene: TRBV6-2/TRBV6-3
j_gene: TRBJ1-1
CDR3aa: ASTIEVNTEAF

v_gene: TRBV10-3
j_gene: TRBJ2-2
CDR3aa: AISETGQGGELF

v_gene: TRBV7-2
j_gene: TRBJ2-5
CDR3aa: ASSITGLGKETQY

v_gene: TRBV27
j_gene: TRBJ1-2
CDR3aa: ASSKGAANYGYT

v_gene: TRBV4-3
j_gene: TRBJ2-7
CDR3aa: ASSQQLSYEQY

v_gene: TRBV4-3
j_gene: TRBJ2-3
CDR3aa: ASSQDHYGRALTDTQY

v_gene: TRBV7-9
j_gene: TRBJ1-1
CDR3aa: ASTKQGANTEAF

v_gene: TRBV7-2
j_gene: TRBJ1-2
CDR3aa: ASSLVGTPNYGYT

v_gene: TRBV12-3/TRBV12-4
j_gene: TRBJ1-4
CDR3aa: ASSFSARTNEKLF

v_gene: TRBV7-9
j_gene: TRBJ2-2
CDR3aa: ASSLDAAGELF

v_gene: TRBV6-2/TRBV6-3
j_gene: TRBJ1-2
CDR3aa: ASSYYVLYGYT

v_gene: TRBV20-1
j_gene: TRBJ2-7
CDR3aa: SAIPPTSQYEQY

v_gene: TRBV29-1
j_gene: TRBJ1-1
CDR3aa: SVWTQPTNTEAF

v_gene: TRBV5-1
j_gene: TRBJ1-1
CDR3aa: ASSLDLTGGGTEAF

v_gene: TRBV4-3
j_gene: TRBJ2-2
CDR3aa: ASSQNSGWGTGELF

v_gene: TRBV11-2
j_gene: TRBJ2-1
CDR3aa: ASSRVSGSSYNEQF

v_gene: TRBV29-1
j_gene: TRBJ2-7
CDR3aa: SVVLLQGYEQY

v_gene: TRBV11-1
j_gene: TRBJ2-2
CDR3aa: ASSLDGQDTGELF

v_gene: TRBV6-5
j_gene: TRBJ1-1
CDR3aa: ASSYPGQGVDKAF

v_gene: TRBV10-3
j_gene: TRBJ2-1
CDR3aa: AISEGLAGNNEQF

v_gene: TRBV4-3
j_gene: TRBJ2-1
CDR3aa: ASSRVGSGGNEQF

v_gene: TRBV13
j_gene: TRBJ2-1
CDR3aa: ASSLLAEPYNEQF

v_gene: TRBV2
j_gene: TRBJ1-1
CDR3aa: ASSVALLNTEAF

v_gene: TRBV20-1
j_gene: TRBJ2-4
CDR3aa: SAEGWVKNIQY

v_gene: TRBV5-1
j_gene: TRBJ2-7
CDR3aa: ASSQEGEQY

v_gene: TRBV29-1
j_gene: TRBJ1-5
CDR3aa: SVLTGRNQPQH

v_gene: TRBV5-1
j_gene: TRBJ2-3
CDR3aa: ASSSTPASTDTQY

v_gene: TRBV27
j_gene: TRBJ1-1
CDR3aa: ASSRVENTEAF

v_gene: TRBV12-3/TRBV12-4
j_gene: TRBJ2-1
CDR3aa: ASSYGQGVDNEQF